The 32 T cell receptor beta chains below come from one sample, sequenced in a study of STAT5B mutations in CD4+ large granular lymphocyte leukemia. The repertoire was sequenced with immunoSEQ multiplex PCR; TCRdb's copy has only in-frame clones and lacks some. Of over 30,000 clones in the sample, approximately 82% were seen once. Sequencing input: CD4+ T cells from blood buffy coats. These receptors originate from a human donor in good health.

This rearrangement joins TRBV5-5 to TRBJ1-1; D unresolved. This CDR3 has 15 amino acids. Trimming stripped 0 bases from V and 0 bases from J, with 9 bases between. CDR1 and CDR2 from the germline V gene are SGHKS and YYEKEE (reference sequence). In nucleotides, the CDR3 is TGTGCCAGCAGCTTGGGAGGGAGAATGAACACTGAAGCTTTCTTT. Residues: CASSLGGRMNTEAFF.

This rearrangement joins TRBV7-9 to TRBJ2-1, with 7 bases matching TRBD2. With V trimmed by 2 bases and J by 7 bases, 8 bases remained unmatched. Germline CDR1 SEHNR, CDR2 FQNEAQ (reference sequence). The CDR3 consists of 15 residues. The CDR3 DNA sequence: TGTGCCAGCAGCTTAACCTCAGCGGGGCGGAATGAGCAGTTCTTC. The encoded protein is CASSLTSAGRNEQFF.

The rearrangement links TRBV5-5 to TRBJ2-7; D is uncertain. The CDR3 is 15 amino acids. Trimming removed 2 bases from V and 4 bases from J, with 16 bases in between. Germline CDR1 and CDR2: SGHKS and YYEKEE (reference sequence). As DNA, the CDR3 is TGTGCCAGCAGCTTAGTCTTTGCACGGACGTACGAGCAGTACTTC. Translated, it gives CASSLVFARTYEQYF.

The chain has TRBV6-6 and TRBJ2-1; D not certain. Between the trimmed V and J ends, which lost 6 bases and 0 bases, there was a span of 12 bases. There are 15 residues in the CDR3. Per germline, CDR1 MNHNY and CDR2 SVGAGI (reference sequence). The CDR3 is CASSPRYDSYNEQFF. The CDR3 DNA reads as TGTGCCAGCAGCCCCCGATATGACTCCTACAATGAGCAGTTCTTC.

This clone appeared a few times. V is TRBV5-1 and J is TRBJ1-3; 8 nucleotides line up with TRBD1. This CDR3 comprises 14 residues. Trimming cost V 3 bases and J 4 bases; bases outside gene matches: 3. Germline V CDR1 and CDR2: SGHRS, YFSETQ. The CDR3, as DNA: TGCGCCAGCAGCTCGGGGACAGGAGGAAACACCATATATTTT. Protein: CASSSGTGGNTIYF.

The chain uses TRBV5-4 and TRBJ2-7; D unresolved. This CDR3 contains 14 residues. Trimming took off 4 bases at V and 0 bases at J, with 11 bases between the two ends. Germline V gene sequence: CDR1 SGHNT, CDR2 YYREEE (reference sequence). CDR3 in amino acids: CASSHNSGSYEQYF. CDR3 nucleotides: TGTGCCAGCAGCCATAATTCGGGCTCCTACGAGCAGTACTTC.

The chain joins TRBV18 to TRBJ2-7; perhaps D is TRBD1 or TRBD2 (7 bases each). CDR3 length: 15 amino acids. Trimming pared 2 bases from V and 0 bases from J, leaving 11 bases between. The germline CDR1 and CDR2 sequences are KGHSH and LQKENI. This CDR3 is CASSPREGASYEQYF. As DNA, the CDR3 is TGTGCCAGCTCACCAAGGGAGGGGGCCTCCTACGAGCAGTACTTC. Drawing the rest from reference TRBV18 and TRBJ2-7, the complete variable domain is NAGVMQNPRHLVRRRGQEARLRCSPMKGHSHVYWYRQLPEEGLKFMVYLQKENIIDESGMPKERFSAEFPKEGPSILRIQQVVRGDSAAYFCASSPREGASYEQYFGPGTRLTVT.

The CDR3 DNA sequence: TGTGCCAGCAGCGGGGGGGGGTCGCGGGCAGGGAGGAACTATGGCTACACCTTC. Its translation is CASSGGGSRAGRNYGYTF. V and J are TRBV5-4 and TRBJ1-2; D is perhaps TRBD1 (5 bases). V dropped 4 bases and J dropped 2 bases, with 24 bases sitting between them. The CDR3 is made up of 18 amino acids. Germline CDR1 is SGHNT and CDR2 is YYREEE (reference sequence).

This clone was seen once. The CDR3 sequence: CASSSGDGSYNEQFF. In nucleotides, the CDR3 is TGTGCCAGCAGTTCGGGGGACGGCTCCTACAATGAGCAGTTCTTC. This chain joins TRBV27 and TRBJ2-1, with D perhaps matching TRBD2 (6 bases). CDR3 length equals 15 residues. Trimming took off 4 bases at V and 0 bases at J, with 10 bases between the two ends. Germline V CDR1 and CDR2: MNHEY, SMNVEV (reference sequence).

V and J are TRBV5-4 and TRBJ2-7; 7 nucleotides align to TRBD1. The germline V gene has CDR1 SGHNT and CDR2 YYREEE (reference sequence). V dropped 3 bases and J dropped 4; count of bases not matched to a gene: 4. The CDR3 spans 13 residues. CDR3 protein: CASSWNRGYEQYF. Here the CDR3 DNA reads TGTGCCAGCAGCTGGAACAGGGGATACGAGCAGTACTTC.

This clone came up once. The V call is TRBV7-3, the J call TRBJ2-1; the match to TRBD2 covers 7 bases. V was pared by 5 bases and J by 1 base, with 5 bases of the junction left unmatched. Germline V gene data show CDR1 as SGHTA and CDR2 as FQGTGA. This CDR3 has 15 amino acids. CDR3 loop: CASSQSGNSYNEQFF. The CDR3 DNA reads TGTGCCAGCAGCCAGAGCGGGAATTCCTACAATGAGCAGTTCTTC.

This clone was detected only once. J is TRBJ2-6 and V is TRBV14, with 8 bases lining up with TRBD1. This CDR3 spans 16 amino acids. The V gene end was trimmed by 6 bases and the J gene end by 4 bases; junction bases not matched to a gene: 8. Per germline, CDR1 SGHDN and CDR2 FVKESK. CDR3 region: CASSQRTGSGANVLTF. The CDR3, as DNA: TGTGCCAGCAGTCAACGGACAGGGTCCGGGGCCAACGTCCTGACTTTC. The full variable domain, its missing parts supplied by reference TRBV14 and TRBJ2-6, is EAGVTQFPSHSVIEKGQTVTLRCDPISGHDNLYWYRRVMGKEIKFLLHFVKESKQDESGMPNNRFLAERTGGTYSTLKVQPAELEDSGVYFCASSQRTGSGANVLTFGAGSRLTVL.

CDR3 nucleotide sequence: TGTGCCAGCAGCCAAGTCTTGAACACTGAAGCTTTCTTT. Translating it yields CASSQVLNTEAFF. V gene TRBV14 combines with J gene TRBJ1-1; D call uncertain. CDR3 length: 13 residues. The germline V gene has CDR1 SGHDN and CDR2 FVKESK. V lost 1 base to trimming and J lost 0 bases, with 3 bases between them. Filled out from reference TRBV14 and TRBJ1-1, the complete variable domain reads EAGVTQFPSHSVIEKGQTVTLRCDPISGHDNLYWYRRVMGKEIKFLLHFVKESKQDESGMPNNRFLAERTGGTYSTLKVQPAELEDSGVYFCASSQVLNTEAFFGQGTRLTVV.

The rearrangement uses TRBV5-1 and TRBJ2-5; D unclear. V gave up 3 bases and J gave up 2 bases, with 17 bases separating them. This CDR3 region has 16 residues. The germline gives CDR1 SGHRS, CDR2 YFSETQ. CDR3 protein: CASSSVVSRGQETQYF. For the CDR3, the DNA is TGCGCCAGCAGCTCGGTCGTTAGCAGAGGTCAAGAGACCCAGTACTTC. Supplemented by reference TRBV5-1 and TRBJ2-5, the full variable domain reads KAGVTQTPRYLIKTRGQQVTLSCSPISGHRSVSWYQQTPGQGLQFLFEYFSETQRNKGNFPGRFSGRQFSNSRSEMNVSTLELGDSALYLCASSSVVSRGQETQYFGPGTRLLVL.

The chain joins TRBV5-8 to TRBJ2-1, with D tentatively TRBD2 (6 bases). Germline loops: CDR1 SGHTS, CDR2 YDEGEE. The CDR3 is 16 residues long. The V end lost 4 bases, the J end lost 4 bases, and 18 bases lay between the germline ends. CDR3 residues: CASSTVAVGGYNEQFF. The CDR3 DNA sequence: TGTGCCAGCAGCACGGTAGCGGTTGGGGGATACAATGAGCAGTTCTTC.

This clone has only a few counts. The CDR3 DNA follows: TGTGCCAGCAGCTACTCCCCTTCAGGGGGCTGGTTGGCTTTCTTT. Its translation is CASSYSPSGGWLAFF. V usage is TRBV7-2 and J usage is TRBJ1-1; TRBD1 agrees at 8 bases. The CDR3 is 15 amino acids. Germline CDR1 SGHTA, CDR2 FQGNSA. V was pared by 4 bases and J by 11 bases, with 15 bases of the junction left unmatched.

CDR3 region: CASSRPGTGTGANVLTF. The CDR3 DNA follows: TGTGCCAGCAGCCGTCCCGGGACAGGGACCGGGGCCAACGTCCTGACTTTC. The V gene is TRBV5-4, the J gene TRBJ2-6, with 9 bases matching TRBD1. V was clipped by 4 bases and J by 4 bases; unmatched bases: 9. Germline values: CDR1 SGHNT, CDR2 YYREEE (reference sequence). The CDR3 extends over 17 amino acids.

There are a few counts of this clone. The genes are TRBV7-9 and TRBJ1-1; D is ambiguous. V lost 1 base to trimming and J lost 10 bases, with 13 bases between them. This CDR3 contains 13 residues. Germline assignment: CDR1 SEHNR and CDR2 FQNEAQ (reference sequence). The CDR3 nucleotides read TGTGCCAGCAGCTTAGACAGTACTCAAGGAGCTTTCTTT. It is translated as CASSLDSTQGAFF.

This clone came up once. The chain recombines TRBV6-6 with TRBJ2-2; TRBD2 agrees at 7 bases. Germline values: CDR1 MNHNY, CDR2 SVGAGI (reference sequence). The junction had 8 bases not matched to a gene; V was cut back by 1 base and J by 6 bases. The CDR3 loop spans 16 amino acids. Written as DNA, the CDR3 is TGTGCCAGCAGTTACTTTGGTCGTGGGGGGGCCGGGGAGCTGTTTTTT. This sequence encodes CASSYFGRGGAGELFF.

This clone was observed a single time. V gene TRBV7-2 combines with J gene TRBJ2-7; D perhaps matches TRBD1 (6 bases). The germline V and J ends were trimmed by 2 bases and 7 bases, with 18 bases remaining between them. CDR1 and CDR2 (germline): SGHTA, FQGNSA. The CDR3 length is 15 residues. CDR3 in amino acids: CASSLMGHGLGEQYF. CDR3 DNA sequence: TGTGCCAGCAGCTTAATGGGACACGGGTTGGGGGAGCAGTACTTC.

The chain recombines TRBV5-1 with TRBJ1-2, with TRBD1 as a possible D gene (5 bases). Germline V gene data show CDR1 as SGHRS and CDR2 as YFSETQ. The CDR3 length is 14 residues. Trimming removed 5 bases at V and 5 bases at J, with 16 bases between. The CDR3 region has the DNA TGCGCCAGCAGTTCGTACGGACGGGGGTATGGCTACACCTTC. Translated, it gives CASSSYGRGYGYTF.

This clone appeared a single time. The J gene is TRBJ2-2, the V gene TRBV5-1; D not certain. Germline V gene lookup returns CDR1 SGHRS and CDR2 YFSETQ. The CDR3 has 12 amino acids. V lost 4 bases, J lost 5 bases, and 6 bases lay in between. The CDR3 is CASSPPTGELFF. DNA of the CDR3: TGCGCCAGCAGCCCGCCAACCGGGGAGCTGTTTTTT.

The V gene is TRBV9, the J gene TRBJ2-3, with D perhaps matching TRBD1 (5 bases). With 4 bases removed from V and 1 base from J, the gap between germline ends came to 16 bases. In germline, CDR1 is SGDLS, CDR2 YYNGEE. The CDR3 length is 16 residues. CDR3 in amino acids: CASSITSMTGTDTQYF. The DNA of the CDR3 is TGTGCCAGCAGCATTACGTCGATGACAGGCACAGATACGCAGTATTTT.

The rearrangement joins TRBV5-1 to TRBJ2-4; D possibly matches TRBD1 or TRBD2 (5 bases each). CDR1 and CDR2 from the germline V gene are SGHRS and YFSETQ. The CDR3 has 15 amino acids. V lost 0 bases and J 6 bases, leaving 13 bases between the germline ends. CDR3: CASSLAGASGNIQYF. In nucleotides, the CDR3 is TGCGCCAGCAGCTTGGCCGGGGCCTCCGGAAACATTCAGTACTTC.

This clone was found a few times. The chain's CDR3 is CASSAGARQGYTGELFF. CDR3 coding DNA: TGTGCCAGCAGCGCCGGGGCGCGGCAGGGCTACACCGGGGAGCTGTTTTTT. The genes are TRBV7-9 and TRBJ2-2, with D perhaps being TRBD1 or TRBD2 (5 bases each). The CDR3 loop spans 17 amino acids. CDR1 and CDR2 (germline): SEHNR, FQNEAQ (reference sequence). Trimming took off 5 bases at V and 3 bases at J, with 19 bases between the two ends.

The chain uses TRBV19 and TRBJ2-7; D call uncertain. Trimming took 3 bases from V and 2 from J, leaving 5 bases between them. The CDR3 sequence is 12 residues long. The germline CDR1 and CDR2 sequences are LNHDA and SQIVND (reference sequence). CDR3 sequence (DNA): TGTGCCAGTAGTATGTCCCCCTACGAGCAGTACTTC. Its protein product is CASSMSPYEQYF.

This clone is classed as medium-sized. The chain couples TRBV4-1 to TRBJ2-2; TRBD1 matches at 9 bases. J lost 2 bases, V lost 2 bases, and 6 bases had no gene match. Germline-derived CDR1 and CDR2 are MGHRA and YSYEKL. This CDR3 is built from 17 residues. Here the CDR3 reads CASSQTRDRVNTGELFF. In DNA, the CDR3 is TGCGCCAGCAGCCAAACCCGGGACAGGGTAAACACCGGGGAGCTGTTTTTT.

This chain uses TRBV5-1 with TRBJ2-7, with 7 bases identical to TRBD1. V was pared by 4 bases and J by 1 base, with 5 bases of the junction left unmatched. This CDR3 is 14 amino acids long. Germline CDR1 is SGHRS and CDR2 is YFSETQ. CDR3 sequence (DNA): TGCGCCAGCAGCCGGCCGGGACAGTCCTACGAGCAGTACTTC. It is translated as CASSRPGQSYEQYF.

This CDR3 reads CASSPGSGGYYYGYTF. The CDR3 coding sequence is TGTGCCAGCTCACCAGGGTCTGGGGGATATTACTATGGCTACACCTTC. The chain is built from TRBV18 and TRBJ1-2; TRBD1 is a possible D gene (5 bases). The germline CDR1 and CDR2 sequences are KGHSH and LQKENI. Trimming shortened V by 2 bases and J by 3 bases, and 16 bases separated the two germline ends. The CDR3 contains 16 residues.

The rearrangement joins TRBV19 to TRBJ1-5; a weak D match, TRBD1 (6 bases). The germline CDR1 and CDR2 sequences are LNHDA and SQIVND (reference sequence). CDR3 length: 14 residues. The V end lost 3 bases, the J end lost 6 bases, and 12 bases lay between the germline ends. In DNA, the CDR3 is TGTGCCAGTAGTATCGGCGGGGGCAGTCAGCCCCAGCATTTT. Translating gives CASSIGGGSQPQHF. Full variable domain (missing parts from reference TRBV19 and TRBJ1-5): DGGITQSPKYLFRKEGQNVTLSCEQNLNHDAMYWYRQDPGQGLRLIYYSQIVNDFQKGDIAEGYSVSREKKESFPLTVTSAQKNPTAFYLCASSIGGGSQPQHFGDGTRLSIL.

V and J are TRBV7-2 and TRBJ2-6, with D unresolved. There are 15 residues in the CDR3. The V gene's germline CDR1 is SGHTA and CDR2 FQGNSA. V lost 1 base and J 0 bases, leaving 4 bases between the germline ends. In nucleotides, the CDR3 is TGTGCCAGCAGCTTAGAACACTCTGGGGCCAACGTCCTGACTTTC. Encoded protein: CASSLEHSGANVLTF.

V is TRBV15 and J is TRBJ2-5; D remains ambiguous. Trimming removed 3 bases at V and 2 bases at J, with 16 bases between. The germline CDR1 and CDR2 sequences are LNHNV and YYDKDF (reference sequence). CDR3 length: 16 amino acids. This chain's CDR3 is CATSSRRGWVQETQYF. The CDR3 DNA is TGTGCCACCAGCAGCCGCCGTGGGTGGGTTCAAGAGACCCAGTACTTC.